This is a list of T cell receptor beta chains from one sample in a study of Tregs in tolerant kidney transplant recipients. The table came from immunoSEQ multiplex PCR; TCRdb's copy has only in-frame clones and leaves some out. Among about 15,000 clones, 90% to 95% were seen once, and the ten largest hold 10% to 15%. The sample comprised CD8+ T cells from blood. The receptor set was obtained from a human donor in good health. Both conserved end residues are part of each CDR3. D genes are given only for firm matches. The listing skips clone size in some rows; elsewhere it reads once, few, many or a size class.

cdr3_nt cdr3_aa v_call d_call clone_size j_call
TGTGCCAGTAGCTTAGGTTCGAACACTGAAGCTTTCTTT CASSLGSNTEAFF TRBV19 - - TRBJ1-1
TGTGCCAGCAGCTTGGAAGTCAACTCTGGAAACACCATATATTTT CASSLEVNSGNTIYF TRBV5-6 - once TRBJ1-3
TGTGCCAGCCTCCGGGACGGGGCAGCTTTCTTT CASLRDGAAFF TRBV19 - few TRBJ1-1
TGTGCCAGCAGCCGACCCCCAGACAGGGCAGAGACCCAGTACTTC CASSRPPDRAETQYF TRBV6-6 TRBD1 few TRBJ2-5
TGCGCCAGCAGCCAGAGCCTTAGCGGGGGGGCCTCGGAGACCCAGTACTTC CASSQSLSGGASETQYF TRBV4-3 TRBD2 - TRBJ2-5
TGCGCCAGCAGCCAAGGACTAGCGTCAGATACGCAGTATTTT CASSQGLASDTQYF TRBV4-3 TRBD2 - TRBJ2-3
TGTGCCAGCAGTTTATTCGGGACATCCTACGAGCAGTACTTC CASSLFGTSYEQYF TRBV27 - - TRBJ2-7
TGTGCCAGCAGTCGTCGGTCCGGGGGACTCACAGATACGCAGTATTTT CASSRRSGGLTDTQYF TRBV9 - - TRBJ2-3
TGTGCTAGTGGTTTGGATACCGGGACAGGGAGAATCTCTGGGGCCAACGTCCTGACTTTC CASGLDTGTGRISGANVLTF TRBV12-5 TRBD1 - TRBJ2-6
TGTGCCACCAGCCGTTGTCGAGGTTGCTATAATTCACCCCTCCACTTT CATSRCRGCYNSPLHF TRBV15 - - TRBJ1-6
TGTGCCAGCAGCTCCTATCCCGAGACCGCTATCTACGAGCAGTACTTC CASSSYPETAIYEQYF TRBV2 - - TRBJ2-7
TGTGCCAGTAGTATAGCGTCCCTAGCCCACAATGAGCAGTTCTTC CASSIASLAHNEQFF TRBV19 - once TRBJ2-1
TGTGCCAGCAGCCAAGACCTGGGGAATTCACCCCTCCACTTT CASSQDLGNSPLHF TRBV4-2 - - TRBJ1-6
TGTGCCAGCAGGTCAGGGTCCCCTGAAGCTTTCTTT CASRSGSPEAFF TRBV7-9 - - TRBJ1-1
TGTGCCAGCAGCCTCGGACTAGTCACTCGAAATGAGCAGTTCTTC CASSLGLVTRNEQFF TRBV11-2 TRBD2 once TRBJ2-1
TGTGCCAGCAGCAAAGCATCCCCTGGGACAGTCCTCTATGGCTACACCTTC CASSKASPGTVLYGYTF TRBV21-1 - - TRBJ1-2